A single sample gave rise to the 9 T cell receptor beta chains below, sequenced in a study of blood T cell repertoires in COVID-19 (dated by TCRdb to the early 2020s). The library relied on the immunoSEQ multiplex PCR assay. TCRdb re-hosts the immuneACCESS table, in-frame sequences only. Its copies lack some clones; in the studies checked, an unresolved V gene accounts for under half of them, and the cause for the rest is not known. The sample has 200,000 to 300,000 clones on record, roughly 88% of them singletons. Jointly, the top ten make up around 0.7% of the sample. The sequencing input was peripheral blood. The source of these receptors is a human donor in a cohort sampled during active COVID-19.

V gene TRBV5-1 combines with J gene TRBJ2-7; tentatively, D is TRBD1 (6 bases). V lost 0 bases to trimming and J lost 3 bases, with 13 bases between them. This CDR3 is 15 amino acids long. CDR1 is SGHRS and CDR2 is YFSETQ in the germline V gene. CDR3 sequence: CASSLEQGTNYEQYF. The CDR3 nucleotides read TGCGCCAGCAGCTTGGAACAGGGTACTAACTACGAGCAGTACTTC.

This sequence joins TRBV25-1 and TRBJ2-1; a weak D match, TRBD2 (6 bases). Trimming stripped 7 bases from V and 1 base from J, with 8 bases between. The CDR3 length is 13 residues. Germline lookup yields CDR1 MGHDK and CDR2 SYGVNS. This CDR3 reads CASTRDSYNEQFF. In DNA, the CDR3 is TGTGCCAGCACGCGGGATTCCTACAATGAGCAGTTCTTC.

V is TRBV19 and J is TRBJ2-7, with D possibly matching TRBD2 (5 bases). This CDR3 is 15 amino acids long. The V gene lost 6 bases and the J gene lost 2 bases, with 17 bases spanning the gap. Germline V CDR1 and CDR2: LNHDA, SQIVND (reference sequence). The CDR3 region has the DNA TGTGCCAGTAGCAATAGTCTCTGGGGAGCCTACGAGCAGTACTTC. It translates to CASSNSLWGAYEQYF.

The table lists this clone with a count of one. The chain joins TRBV30 to TRBJ1-1; 7 nucleotides match TRBD1. CDR3 length equals 15 residues. Germline CDR1 is GTSNPN and CDR2 is SVGIG (reference sequence). Trimming at V came to 1 base and at J to 3 bases, leaving 8 bases not matched to a gene. The CDR3 DNA reads as TGTGCCTGGAGTGCTACGACAGGGTTGGACACTGAAGCTTTCTTT. It codes for CAWSATTGLDTEAFF.

The rearrangement joins TRBV12-3 or TRBV12-4 to TRBJ1-1, with a weak D call TRBD1 (5 bases). The V gene lost 7 bases and the J gene lost 4 bases, with 13 bases spanning the gap. The CDR3 is 13 amino acids. The CDR3 loop is CASTTRRGTEAFF. The CDR3 DNA follows: TGTGCCAGCACTACCCGAAGGGGCACTGAAGCTTTCTTT.

This clone was observed a single time. The chain has TRBV28 and TRBJ2-1, with D tentatively TRBD2 (6 bases). CDR1 is MDHEN and CDR2 is SYDVKM in the germline V gene. Trimming took 7 bases from V and 8 from J, leaving 18 bases between them. The CDR3 totals 14 residues. CDR3 in DNA: TGTGCCAGCACCAAGGGTGGGGGGAAAGATGAGCAGTTCTTC. Its translation is CASTKGGGKDEQFF.

The chain joins TRBV7-8 to TRBJ2-7; 8 nucleotides match TRBD2. V gave up 5 bases and J gave up 2 bases; unmatched junction bases: 8. This CDR3 region has 15 residues. Looked up from germline, CDR1 is SGHVS and CDR2 is FQNEAQ. The CDR3 region is CASSRVSGETYEQYF. Written as DNA, the CDR3 is TGTGCCAGCAGCCGAGTTAGCGGGGAAACCTACGAGCAGTACTTC. Combining the CDR3 with reference TRBV7-8 and TRBJ2-7 gives the whole variable domain GAGVSQSPRYKVAKRGQDVALRCDPISGHVSLFWYQQALGQGPEFLTYFQNEAQLDKSGLPSDRFFAERPEGSVSTLKIQRTQQEDSAVYLCASSRVSGETYEQYFGPGTRLTVT.

The rearrangement links TRBV19 to TRBJ1-2; D possibly corresponds to TRBD1 (5 bases). Germline lookup yields CDR1 LNHDA and CDR2 SQIVND (reference sequence). The germline V and J ends were trimmed by 5 bases and 2 bases, with 18 bases remaining between them. The CDR3 loop spans 16 amino acids. Here the CDR3 reads CASSPRRGLYNYGYTF. For the CDR3, the DNA is TGTGCCAGTAGTCCGAGGCGGGGACTTTACAACTATGGCTACACCTTC.

The chain joins TRBV5-4 to TRBJ2-7; D not certain. Trimming took 3 bases from V and 3 from J, leaving 19 bases between them. The CDR3 is made up of 16 amino acids. Germline CDR1 and CDR2: SGHNT and YYREEE (reference sequence). For the CDR3, the DNA is TGTGCCAGCAGCTCCACTACCGGAGACCATCTCTACGAGCAGTACTTC. It encodes CASSSTTGDHLYEQYF.